This T cell receptor beta chain was documented in a study of CD8 T cells in ankylosing spondylitis. CDR1 and CDR2 from the germline V gene are MDHEN and SYDVKM. V was pared by 8 bases and J by 0 bases, with 9 bases of the junction left unmatched. The CDR3 totals 15 residues. General study findings and limits: A subset of motif variants has previously been described in the synovial fluid and blood of reactive arthritis. Among TCR beta sequences, a motif of several highly homologous variants appeared characteristic of ankylosing spondylitis blood.

As regards this clonotype: Its target is unknown.

It was by quantitative 5'-RACE with molecular barcodes that TCR beta libraries were made. TCRdb independently ran MiXCR on the 5' RACE reads; one entry per CDR3 protein. The sample contains around 130,000 distinct CDR3 sequences, around 9% of which appear only once. The TCR sequence derives from a male donor with ankylosing spondylitis or in good health (not recorded which). The material sequenced was blood, either unsorted or a sorted T cell fraction (not recorded which). The V call is TRBV28, the J call TRBJ2-7, with 8 bases that match TRBD1. The CDR3 DNA reads TGTGCCAGCCTCGGACAGGGAGGCTTCTCCTACGAGCAGTACTTC. It is translated as CASLGQGGFSYEQYF.